This T cell receptor (beta chain) was captured by sequencing in a study of T cell responses to AZD1222 COVID-19 vaccine. Regarding the study as a whole: Seropositive at baseline were only five or six AZD1222 recipients. No repertoire was sampled before or during the peak T cell response, only after it.

CDR3 length: 13 amino acids. The V end lost 4 bases, the J end lost 3 bases, and 9 bases lay between the germline ends. The V gene's germline CDR1 is LGHDT and CDR2 YNNKEL (reference sequence). Profiled with immunoSEQ multiplex PCR; TCRdb holds only in-frame clones, not every one. In the table there are 54,000 or so clones, over 70% of which are singletons. A word on this clone: The antigen is not known.

This TCR came from an adult who received the AZD1222 COVID-19 vaccine. This chain joins TRBV3-1 (or the pseudogene TRBV3-2) and TRBJ1-2; D is undetermined. The sequencing used peripheral blood, collected 28 days after the second AZD1222 dose. The CDR3 nucleotides read TGTGCCAGCAGCCTCTCAGTTGACTATGGCTACACCTTC. It is translated as CASSLSVDYGYTF.